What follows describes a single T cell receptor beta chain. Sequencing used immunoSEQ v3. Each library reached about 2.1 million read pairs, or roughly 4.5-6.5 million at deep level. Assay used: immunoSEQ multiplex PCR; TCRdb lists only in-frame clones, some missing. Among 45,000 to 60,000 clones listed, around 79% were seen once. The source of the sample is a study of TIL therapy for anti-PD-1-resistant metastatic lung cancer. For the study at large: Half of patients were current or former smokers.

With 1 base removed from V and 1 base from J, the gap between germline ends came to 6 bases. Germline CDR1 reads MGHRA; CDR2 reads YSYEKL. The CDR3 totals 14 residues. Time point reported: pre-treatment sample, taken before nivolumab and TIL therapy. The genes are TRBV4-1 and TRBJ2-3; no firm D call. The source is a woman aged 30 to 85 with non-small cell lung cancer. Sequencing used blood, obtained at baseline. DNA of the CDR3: TGCGCCAGCAGCCAAGGCCCAGGCACAGATACGCAGTATTTT. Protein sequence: CASSQGPGTDTQYF.